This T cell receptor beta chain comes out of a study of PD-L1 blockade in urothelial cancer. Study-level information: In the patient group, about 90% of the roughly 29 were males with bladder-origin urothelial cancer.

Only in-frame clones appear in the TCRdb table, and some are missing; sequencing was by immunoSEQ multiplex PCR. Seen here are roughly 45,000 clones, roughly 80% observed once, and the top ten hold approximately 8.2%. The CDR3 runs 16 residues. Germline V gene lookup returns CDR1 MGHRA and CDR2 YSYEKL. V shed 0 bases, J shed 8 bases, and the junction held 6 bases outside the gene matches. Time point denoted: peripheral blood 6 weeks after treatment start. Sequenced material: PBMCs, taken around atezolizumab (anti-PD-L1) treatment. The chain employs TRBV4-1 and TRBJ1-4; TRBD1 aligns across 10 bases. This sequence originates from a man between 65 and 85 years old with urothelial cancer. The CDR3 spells CASSQDHGTGVEKLFF. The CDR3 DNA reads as TGCGCCAGCAGCCAAGATCACGGGACAGGGGTCGAAAAACTGTTTTTT.